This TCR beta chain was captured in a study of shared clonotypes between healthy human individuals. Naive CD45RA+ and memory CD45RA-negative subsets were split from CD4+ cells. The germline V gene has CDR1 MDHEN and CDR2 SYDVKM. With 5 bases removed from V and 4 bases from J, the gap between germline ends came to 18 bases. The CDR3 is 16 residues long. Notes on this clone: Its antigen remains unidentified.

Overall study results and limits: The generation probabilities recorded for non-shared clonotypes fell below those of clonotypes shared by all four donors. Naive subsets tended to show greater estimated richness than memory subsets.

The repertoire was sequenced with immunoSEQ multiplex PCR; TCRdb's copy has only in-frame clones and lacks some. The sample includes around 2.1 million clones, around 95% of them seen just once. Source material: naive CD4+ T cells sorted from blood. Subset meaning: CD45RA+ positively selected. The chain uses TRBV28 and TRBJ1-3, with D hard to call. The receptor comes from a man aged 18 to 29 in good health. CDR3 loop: CASSPHGLLTGNTIYF. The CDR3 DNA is TGTGCCAGCAGTCCCCATGGGTTGTTAACGGGAAACACCATATATTTT.